This TCR beta chain was obtained from a study of T cells in Graves' hyperthyroidism and ophthalmopathy. There are a few counts of this clonotype. Regions amplified from RNA transcripts were the TCR beta CDR3 regions. The HTBI primer set was used in a first-round RT-PCR of the TCR CDR3. TCRdb redid the calling of the multiplex PCR reads with MiXCR, one entry per CDR3 protein. The sample has a few hundred thousand distinct CDR3 sequences; around 14% are singletons. The CDR3 consists of 14 residues. In germline, CDR1 is GTSNPN, CDR2 SVGIG (reference sequence). V shed 5 bases and J 2 bases; nucleotides not matched to a gene: 6.

The sample comprised blood. This receptor was taken from a woman between 18 and 29 years old with Graves' hyperthyroidism that later progressed to Graves' ophthalmopathy. The chain has TRBV30 and TRBJ2-5; TRBD2 agrees at 9 bases. CDR3 sequence: CAWGALAGQETQYF. The CDR3 nucleotides read TGTGCCTGGGGTGCGCTAGCGGGGCAAGAGACCCAGTACTTC. Looking up the rest from reference TRBV30 and TRBJ2-5 gives the full variable domain: SQTIHQWPATLVQPVGSPLSLECTVEGTSNPNLYWYRQAAGRGLQLLFYSVGIGQISSEVPQNLSASRPQDRQFILSSKKLLLSDSGFYLCAWGALAGQETQYFGPGTRLLVL.